This section outlines one TCR beta chain sequence together with its context. These data belong to a study of shared T cell receptors in the human thymus. Clones were sequenced by immunoSEQ multiplex PCR, and TCRdb holds only the in-frame ones, with some missing. There are about 380,000 clones in the sample; more than 85% occur only once, and roughly 0.02% lies in the top ten. The CDR3 is 15 amino acids. Germline V gene sequence: CDR1 SGHTA, CDR2 FQGNSA. The sequencing sample was made of thymocytes. The receptor was isolated from a human donor. The V gene is TRBV7-2, the J gene TRBJ2-2, with 8 bases that match TRBD2. The CDR3 reads CAVREGKGLTGELFF. DNA for the CDR3: TGTGCTGTCCGGGAGGGGAAGGGGCTCACCGGGGAGCTGTTTTTT.